These 23 T cell receptor beta chains were sequenced from one sample in a study of cytomegalovirus exposure and HLA in healthy donors. Assay: immunoSEQ multiplex PCR; the TCRdb copy retains only in-frame clones and omits some. Among 150,000 to 200,000 clones listed, 86% were seen once. The sample comprised PBMCs. The receptors shown here come from a woman younger than 30 in good health and CMV-seronegative.

This chain connects TRBV6-5 to TRBJ2-1, with 10 bases identical to TRBD1. The CDR3 is 15 residues long. CDR1 and CDR2 (germline): MNHEY, SVGAGI. Trimming at V came to 7 bases and at J to 2 bases, leaving 5 bases not matched to a gene. CDR3 nucleotides: TGTGCCAGCACCCCCGGGACAGGGGCCTACAATGAGCAGTTCTTC. Protein product: CASTPGTGAYNEQFF.

V gene TRBV6-1 combines with J gene TRBJ1-5, with D possibly matching TRBD1 (6 bases). CDR1 is MNHNS and CDR2 is SASEGT in the germline V gene. V dropped 3 bases and J dropped 7 bases, with 7 bases sitting between them. The CDR3 runs to 12 residues. This chain's CDR3 is CASSDGTQPQHF. As DNA, the CDR3 is TGTGCCAGCAGTGACGGGACACAGCCCCAGCATTTT.

The V gene is TRBV19, the J gene TRBJ2-2, with D possibly matching TRBD1 (6 bases). Trimming cost V 6 bases and J 2 bases, with 10 bases left between them. CDR3 length equals 14 residues. CDR1 is LNHDA, CDR2 SQIVND, per germline (reference sequence). CDR3 residues: CASRPGVNTGELFF. The CDR3 region has the DNA TGTGCCAGTAGACCAGGGGTTAACACCGGGGAGCTGTTTTTT.

This clone has only one observation. The chain combines TRBV19 with TRBJ1-1; no firm D call. This CDR3 contains 16 residues. V was clipped by 7 bases and J by 2 bases, with 20 bases between them. Germline CDR1 reads LNHDA; CDR2 reads SQIVND (reference sequence). This CDR3 is CASNPDSAGLNTEAFF. In DNA form, the CDR3 reads TGTGCCAGTAATCCCGACTCGGCAGGACTAAACACTGAAGCTTTCTTT.

In its sample, this clone was seen once. The V and J genes are TRBV5-1 and TRBJ2-5, with 11 positions matching TRBD1. With 4 bases clipped from V and 5 bases from J, the junction kept 7 bases outside the gene matches. Germline loops: CDR1 SGHRS, CDR2 YFSETQ. This CDR3 spans 15 amino acids. CDR3 nucleotide sequence: TGCGCCAGCAGCGATTGGACAGGGGGCACGGAGACCCAGTACTTC. It yields the protein CASSDWTGGTETQYF.

This clone was recorded only once. The gene calls are TRBV6-5 and TRBJ2-1, with 10 bases fitting TRBD1. CDR3 length: 14 amino acids. CDR1 MNHEY and CDR2 SVGAGI come from the germline V gene. With V trimmed by 6 bases and J by 7 bases, 6 bases remained unmatched. CDR3 protein: CASSRGDRGNEQFF. DNA of the CDR3: TGTGCCAGCAGCAGGGGGGACAGGGGAAATGAGCAGTTCTTC.

The chain employs TRBV19 and TRBJ1-1; D not resolved. CDR1 is LNHDA, CDR2 SQIVND, per germline (reference sequence). Between the trimmed V and J ends, which lost 9 bases and 10 bases, there was a span of 18 bases. CDR3 size: 12 residues. The CDR3 coding sequence is TGTGCCAGAAGGGAGTGGGAGAATTTAGCTTTCTTT. This codes for CARREWENLAFF.

A word on this clone: This could be a read error, since a much larger clone is one nucleotide away. Distinct nucleotide sequences in the sample also encode this CDR3. This rearrangement joins TRBV27 to TRBJ2-7; 9 bases fit TRBD2. The V segment lost 2 bases and the J segment 7 bases; nucleotides outside the gene matches: 9. Looked up from germline, CDR1 is MNHEY and CDR2 is SMNVEV (reference sequence). CDR3 length: 15 residues. The CDR3 nucleotides are TGTGCCAGCAGTTTAGAGGCGGGGGGGATCCCTGAGCAGTACTTC. Its protein is CASSLEAGGIPEQYF.

The rearrangement uses TRBV5-6 and TRBJ1-2; possible D gene TRBD1, 5 bases. V was shortened by 0 bases and J by 4 bases, with 7 bases between the two germline ends. Germline assignment: CDR1 SGHDT and CDR2 YYEEEE. The CDR3 runs to 13 residues. In DNA form, the CDR3 reads TGTGCCAGCAGCTTGGGGGGCTTCTATGGCTACACCTTC. Translated, it gives CASSLGGFYGYTF.

V and J are TRBV5-1 and TRBJ1-2; tentative D call: TRBD1 (5 bases). The germline gives CDR1 SGHRS, CDR2 YFSETQ. The ends were cut back, 5 bases at V and 1 base at J, with 9 bases in the middle. The CDR3 is 13 residues long. The DNA of the CDR3 is TGCGCCAGCAGGCTCGACAGTAACTATGGCTACACCTTC. This sequence encodes CASRLDSNYGYTF. Full variable domain (outside the CDR3, taken from reference TRBV5-1 and TRBJ1-2): KAGVTQTPRYLIKTRGQQVTLSCSPISGHRSVSWYQQTPGQGLQFLFEYFSETQRNKGNFPGRFSGRQFSNSRSEMNVSTLELGDSALYLCASRLDSNYGYTFGSGTRLTVV.

This sequence joins TRBV6-4 and TRBJ1-2, with a tentative D call TRBD1 (6 bases). The V end was cut by 3 bases, the J end by 8 bases, with 25 bases between. CDR1 and CDR2 (germline): MRHNA, SNTAGT. The CDR3 is 17 amino acids. CDR3 coding DNA: TGTGCCAGCAGTGAGTTCTTGCGGACTGGGCAGGGGAACGGCTACACCTTC. This translates into CASSEFLRTGQGNGYTF.

This chain links TRBV5-4 with TRBJ2-1; D ambiguous. CDR3 length equals 13 residues. V was trimmed by 1 base and J by 12 bases, leaving 14 bases between them. Germline V gene data show CDR1 as SGHNT and CDR2 as YYREEE (reference sequence). The CDR3 spells CASSLSRLGGQFF. CDR3 nucleotide sequence: TGTGCCAGCAGCTTGTCGCGACTGGGTGGGCAGTTCTTC.

The chain uses TRBV9 and TRBJ2-5; maybe TRBD1 (6 bases). In germline, CDR1 is SGDLS, CDR2 YYNGEE. V shed 0 bases and J shed 2 bases, with 11 bases lying between them. The CDR3 length is 15 residues. The CDR3 sequence is CASSVGGGLQETQYF. The DNA for the CDR3 is TGTGCCAGCAGCGTAGGTGGGGGCCTACAAGAGACCCAGTACTTC.

This chain links TRBV4-1 with TRBJ1-3; tentatively, D is TRBD1 (6 bases). CDR1 is MGHRA and CDR2 is YSYEKL in the germline V gene. Trimming left V 6 bases short and J 1 base short, with 19 bases between. The CDR3 contains 17 residues. The CDR3 is CASRDHSVRGSGNTIYF. CDR3 DNA sequence: TGCGCCAGCAGGGATCACAGCGTCAGGGGTTCTGGAAACACCATATATTTT.

The chain uses TRBV7-6 and TRBJ2-7; 9 bases map to TRBD1. V shed 6 bases and J 1 base; nucleotides not matched to a gene: 4. The CDR3 has 14 residues. Germline CDR1 reads SGHVS; CDR2 reads FNYEAQ. The CDR3 DNA reads as TGTGCCAGCAGTCCCGGGACAGGGTCCTACGAGCAGTACTTC. Protein product: CASSPGTGSYEQYF.

The rearrangement links TRBV5-1 to TRBJ1-1; D is unresolved. The germline V gene encodes CDR1 SGHRS and CDR2 YFSETQ. This CDR3 is 14 amino acids long. The V gene lost 5 bases and the J gene lost 4 bases, with 15 bases spanning the gap. For the CDR3, the DNA is TGCGCCAGCAGGAAAACCGGCGGCGGCACTGAAGCTTTCTTT. It codes for CASRKTGGGTEAFF.

The J gene is TRBJ1-1, the V gene TRBV10-2; D is uncertain. The CDR3 runs 12 residues. Deletions cut 3 bases from V and 7 bases from J, with 9 bases between. Germline CDR1 is WSHSY and CDR2 is SAAADI. CDR3 loop: CASSEERSEAFF. The CDR3 nucleotides read TGCGCCAGCAGTGAAGAGAGGAGTGAAGCTTTCTTT.

This chain connects TRBV5-1 to TRBJ1-5; TRBD1 might be the D (5 bases). The CDR3 runs 16 residues. Trimming pared 4 bases from V and 2 bases from J, leaving 16 bases between. The germline CDR1 and CDR2 sequences are SGHRS and YFSETQ. For the CDR3, the DNA is TGCGCCAGCAGCGCAGATGGTGACAGTCGCAATCAGCCCCAGCATTTT. Encoded protein: CASSADGDSRNQPQHF.

The chain couples TRBV5-1 to TRBJ2-5, with 7 bases that match TRBD1. Germline CDR1 SGHRS, CDR2 YFSETQ. The CDR3 totals 14 residues. V lost 4 bases and J lost 4; bases outside the gene matches: 7. For the CDR3, the DNA is TGCGCCAGCAGCCAAGGGACAGCCGGAGAGACCCAGTACTTC. Protein sequence: CASSQGTAGETQYF.

The J gene is TRBJ1-2, the V gene TRBV4-1, with no clear D. The CDR3 totals 13 residues. V dropped 0 bases and J dropped 4 bases, with 6 bases sitting between them. Germline CDR1 and CDR2: MGHRA and YSYEKL. CDR3 coding DNA: TGCGCCAGCAGCCAAGATCGGGGCTATGGCTACACCTTC. Its protein product is CASSQDRGYGYTF.

This chain links TRBV6-5 with TRBJ1-4, with a possible D match to TRBD1 (5 bases). Per germline, CDR1 MNHEY and CDR2 SVGAGI. Trimming removed 2 bases from V and 10 bases from J, with 11 bases in between. The CDR3 consists of 13 residues. CDR3 amino acids: CASSYGGAGKLFF. Here the CDR3 DNA reads TGTGCCAGCAGTTACGGCGGGGCAGGAAAACTGTTTTTT.

The rearrangement uses TRBV5-5 and TRBJ2-7, with TRBD1 matching over 7 bases. This CDR3 has 13 amino acids. J was trimmed by 2 bases and V by 3 bases; bases with no gene match: 2. The germline V gene has CDR1 SGHKS and CDR2 YYEKEE (reference sequence). DNA for the CDR3: TGTGCCAGCAGCTACGGACAGGCCTACGAGCAGTACTTC. Protein: CASSYGQAYEQYF.

The V and J genes are TRBV18 and TRBJ2-1, with D possibly being TRBD1 (6 bases). Trimming cost V 2 bases and J 0 bases, with 17 bases left between them. The CDR3 spans 18 residues. The V gene's germline CDR1 is KGHSH and CDR2 LQKENI. Here the CDR3 DNA reads TGTGCCAGCTCACCATTACGTCCTAACAGGGCCTCCTACAATGAGCAGTTCTTC. Translating it yields CASSPLRPNRASYNEQFF.